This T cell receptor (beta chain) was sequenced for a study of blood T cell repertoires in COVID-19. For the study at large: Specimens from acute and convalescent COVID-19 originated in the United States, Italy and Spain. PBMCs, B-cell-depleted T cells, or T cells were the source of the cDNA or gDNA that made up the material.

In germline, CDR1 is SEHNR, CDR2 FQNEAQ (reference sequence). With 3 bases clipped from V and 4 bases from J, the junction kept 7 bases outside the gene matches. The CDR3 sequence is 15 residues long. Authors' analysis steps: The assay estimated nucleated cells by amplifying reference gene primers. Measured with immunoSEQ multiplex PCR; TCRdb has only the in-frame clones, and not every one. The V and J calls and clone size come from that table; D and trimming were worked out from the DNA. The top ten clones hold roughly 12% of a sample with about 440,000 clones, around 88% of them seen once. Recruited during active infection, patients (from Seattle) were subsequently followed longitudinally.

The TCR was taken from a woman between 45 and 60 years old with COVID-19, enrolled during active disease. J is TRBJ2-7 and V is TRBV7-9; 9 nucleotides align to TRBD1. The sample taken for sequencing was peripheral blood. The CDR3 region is CASSFSGTGSYEQYF. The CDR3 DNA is TGTGCCAGCAGCTTCTCCGGGACAGGGTCTTACGAGCAGTACTTC.